What follows are 25 T cell receptor beta chains derived from one specimen sequenced in a study of shared clonotypes between healthy human individuals. Here immunoSEQ multiplex PCR was the method, and the copy in TCRdb shows in-frame clones only, minus some. The table records around 2,100,000 clones, about 95% of them present only once. CD45RO-negative cells were positively selected for CCR7, leaving out terminally differentiated effector memory CD45RA+ cells. The sample consisted of naive CD8+ T cells sorted from blood. The receptors come from a man aged 18-30 years in good health.

The chain uses TRBV19 and TRBJ2-2; D not certain. V dropped 7 bases and J dropped 0 bases, with 6 bases sitting between them. The CDR3 length is 13 residues. Per the germline V gene, CDR1 is LNHDA and CDR2 is SQIVND (reference sequence). For the CDR3, the DNA is TGTGCCAGTAACTCGGCGAACACCGGGGAGCTGTTTTTT. Translated, it gives CASNSANTGELFF.

The chain couples TRBV27 to TRBJ2-5; perhaps TRBD2 as D (7 bases). The CDR3 loop spans 16 amino acids. The germline V gene has CDR1 MNHEY and CDR2 SMNVEV (reference sequence). V lost 5 bases to trimming and J lost 1 base, with 17 bases between them. The CDR3 nucleotides are TGTGCCAGCAGTCCTTTGGGGGGGGGCACCCAAGAGACCCAGTACTTC. Translated: CASSPLGGGTQETQYF.

The rearrangement links TRBV19 to TRBJ1-2; D is uncertain. V was pared by 3 bases and J by 8 bases, with 13 bases between. The CDR3 consists of 13 residues. Looked up from germline, CDR1 is LNHDA and CDR2 is SQIVND (reference sequence). Written as DNA, the CDR3 is TGTGCCAGTAGTATCAGGAGTCTTGGAGGCTACACCTTC. Its protein is CASSIRSLGGYTF.

The chain joins TRBV19 to TRBJ1-4; unclear D gene. This CDR3 is 17 amino acids long. Germline CDR1 is LNHDA and CDR2 is SQIVND (reference sequence). Trimming took off 8 bases at V and 0 bases at J, with 19 bases between the two ends. The CDR3 here is CASLGPGDPATNEKLFF. The CDR3 DNA follows: TGTGCCAGTCTTGGTCCAGGAGACCCTGCAACTAATGAAAAACTGTTTTTT. Drawing the rest from reference TRBV19 and TRBJ1-4, the complete variable domain is DGGITQSPKYLFRKEGQNVTLSCEQNLNHDAMYWYRQDPGQGLRLIYYSQIVNDFQKGDIAEGYSVSREKKESFPLTVTSAQKNPTAFYLCASLGPGDPATNEKLFFGSGTQLSVL.

The chain employs TRBV19 and TRBJ2-1; D might be TRBD1 (5 bases). The V end lost 2 bases, the J end lost 5 bases, and 10 bases lay between the germline ends. Germline V gene lookup returns CDR1 LNHDA and CDR2 SQIVND (reference sequence). This CDR3 region has 14 residues. The chain's CDR3 is CASSIFGRDNEQFF. CDR3 DNA sequence: TGTGCCAGTAGTATATTTGGCAGGGACAATGAGCAGTTCTTC.

The chain links TRBV6-5 to TRBJ2-1, with unresolved D. Trimming removed 0 bases from V and 10 bases from J, with 10 bases in between. CDR3 length: 13 amino acids. Germline V CDR1 and CDR2: MNHEY, SVGAGI. CDR3 sequence reads: CASSYSKVAEQFF. The CDR3 nucleotides are TGTGCCAGCAGTTACTCGAAAGTGGCCGAGCAGTTCTTC.

J is TRBJ2-7 and V is TRBV11-2; no clear D gene. Looked up from germline, CDR1 is SGHAT and CDR2 is FQNNGV. The ends were cut back, 3 bases at V and 6 bases at J, with 9 bases in the middle. This CDR3 is 12 amino acids long. The DNA of the CDR3 is TGTGCCAGCAGCTTCACTGGCTTCGAGCAGTACTTC. Amino acids: CASSFTGFEQYF.

J is TRBJ2-3 and V is TRBV7-8; 7 bases line up with TRBD1. With 8 bases clipped from V and 1 base from J, the junction kept 6 bases outside the gene matches. The CDR3 sequence is 14 residues long. Germline-derived CDR1 and CDR2 are SGHVS and FQNEAQ. The CDR3 DNA follows: TGTGCCAGCTGGGGTACAGGGGGCACAGATACGCAGTATTTT. It yields the protein CASWGTGGTDTQYF.

This chain uses TRBV9 with TRBJ2-3, with TRBD1 matching 7 bases. V dropped 0 bases and J dropped 7; count of bases not matched to a gene: 5. The CDR3 has 14 amino acids. Germline V gives CDR1 SGDLS, CDR2 YYNGEE. DNA of the CDR3: TGTGCCAGCAGCGTAGCCTACAGGGGAAATACGCAGTATTTT. As protein: CASSVAYRGNTQYF.

A word on this clone: In the same sample, other DNA sequences code for this CDR3. The DNA for the CDR3 is TGTGCCAGCAGCTCCGGGGGAACTGAAGCTTTCTTT. It encodes CASSSGGTEAFF. The J gene is TRBJ1-1, the V gene TRBV7-9, with D possibly TRBD1 on 5 matching bases. Germline CDR1 SEHNR, CDR2 FQNEAQ (reference sequence). V was shortened by 4 bases and J by 5 bases, with 8 bases between the two germline ends. The CDR3 has 12 residues.

A remark on this clone: Other DNA sequences within the sample encode an identical CDR3. The V and J genes are TRBV27 and TRBJ1-1, with TRBD1 matching over 7 bases. CDR3 length: 14 residues. CDR1 MNHEY and CDR2 SMNVEV come from the germline V gene (reference sequence). V lost 5 bases and J lost 2; bases outside the gene matches: 5. The CDR3 loop reads CASSPGQVNTEAFF. CDR3 sequence (DNA): TGTGCCAGCAGTCCCGGACAGGTTAACACTGAAGCTTTCTTT.

V and J are TRBV27 and TRBJ2-7; D unresolved. The length of the CDR3 is 14 residues. The ends were cut back, 1 base at V and 3 bases at J, with 10 bases in the middle. Germline CDR1 MNHEY, CDR2 SMNVEV (reference sequence). This chain's CDR3 is CASSLLGRYYEQYF. In DNA form, the CDR3 reads TGTGCCAGCAGTTTATTAGGACGCTACTACGAGCAGTACTTC.

As concerns this clone: Different DNA sequences within this sample yield the same CDR3. The rearrangement links TRBV27 to TRBJ1-4; 9 bases fit TRBD1. The CDR3 length is 14 residues. Germline CDR1 and CDR2: MNHEY and SMNVEV (reference sequence). J gave up 5 bases and V 2 bases, and 0 bases lay outside the gene matches. CDR3 in DNA: TGTGCCAGCAGTTTAACAGGGGGCAATGAAAAACTGTTTTTT. It encodes CASSLTGGNEKLFF.

The chain carries TRBV9 and TRBJ2-2; D unclear. The CDR3 is 13 residues long. Germline assignment: CDR1 SGDLS and CDR2 YYNGEE. V lost 4 bases and J 5 bases, leaving 9 bases between the germline ends. CDR3 nucleotide sequence: TGTGCCAGCAGCCTCCTGGCGACCGGGGAGCTGTTTTTT. This encodes CASSLLATGELFF.

This clone came up once. This CDR3 is also generated by other DNA sequences in the sample. The chain combines TRBV2 with TRBJ2-7, with D hard to call. From germline, CDR1 is SNHLY and CDR2 FYNNEI. Trimming shortened V by 6 bases and J by 1 base, and 4 bases separated the two germline ends. The CDR3 sequence is 11 residues long. The CDR3 is CASRESYEQYF. The CDR3 region has the DNA TGTGCCAGCAGGGAGTCCTACGAGCAGTACTTC.

This rearrangement joins TRBV6-5 to TRBJ1-1; 8 bases are shared with TRBD1. This CDR3 is built from 13 residues. Trimming at V came to 3 bases and at J to 7 bases, leaving 4 bases not matched to a gene. Looked up from germline, CDR1 is MNHEY and CDR2 is SVGAGI. The DNA for the CDR3 is TGTGCCAGCAGTTATGGACAGGGAAATGAAGCTTTCTTT. Translation: CASSYGQGNEAFF.

V and J are TRBV5-1 and TRBJ2-7, with D tentatively TRBD1 or TRBD2 (5 bases each). The CDR3 totals 15 residues. CDR1 and CDR2 (germline): SGHRS, YFSETQ. Trimming removed 4 bases from V and 5 bases from J, with 19 bases in between. CDR3 sequence (DNA): TGCGCCAGCAGCATAACGGGACGTTTGAAAAACGAGCAGTACTTC. Its translation is CASSITGRLKNEQYF.

This chain connects TRBV5-5 to TRBJ1-4, with 9 positions matching TRBD1. The V gene end was trimmed by 3 bases and the J gene end by 4 bases; junction bases not matched to a gene: 10. The CDR3 runs to 17 residues. CDR1 and CDR2 from the germline V gene are SGHKS and YYEKEE (reference sequence). This CDR3 reads CASSWEGQGQSNEKLFF. CDR3 sequence (DNA): TGTGCCAGCAGCTGGGAGGGACAGGGTCAAAGTAATGAAAAACTGTTTTTT.

The chain uses TRBV4-2 and TRBJ1-6; D call uncertain. The CDR3 consists of 13 residues. V was pared by 3 bases and J by 6 bases, with 6 bases between. Germline-derived CDR1 and CDR2 are LGHNA and YNFKEQ. CDR3 loop: CASSHDFNSPLHF. In DNA form, the CDR3 reads TGTGCCAGCAGCCACGACTTTAATTCACCCCTCCACTTT.

J is TRBJ2-4 and V is TRBV7-9; possible D gene TRBD1, 6 bases. This CDR3 comprises 16 residues. V dropped 5 bases and J dropped 0 bases, with 14 bases sitting between them. Germline CDR1 is SEHNR and CDR2 is FQNEAQ (reference sequence). The CDR3 coding sequence is TGTGCCAGCAGCCCGAGGACAGTGGAAGCCAAAAACATTCAGTACTTC. Amino acid sequence: CASSPRTVEAKNIQYF.

The chain employs TRBV6-1 and TRBJ2-7, with D possibly TRBD1 on 5 matching bases. The CDR3 spans 13 residues. From germline, CDR1 is MNHNS and CDR2 SASEGT. Trimming removed 7 bases at V and 1 base at J, with 11 bases between. CDR3 protein: CASMGRVSYEQYF. The CDR3 nucleotides read TGTGCCAGCATGGGCAGGGTATCCTACGAGCAGTACTTC.

Written as DNA, the CDR3 is TGTGCCTGGAGCGGTGGGGGGACAGGGGTGGTCGGGGAGCTGTTTTTT. It is translated as CAWSGGGTGVVGELFF. The J gene is TRBJ2-2, the V gene TRBV30; 10 bases map to TRBD1. Looked up from germline, CDR1 is GTSNPN and CDR2 is SVGIG (reference sequence). The CDR3 is made up of 16 amino acids. V trimming: 3 bases; J trimming: 7 bases; junction bases outside the gene matches: 11.

The chain joins TRBV19 to TRBJ1-4; 9 nucleotides line up with TRBD1. The germline gives CDR1 LNHDA, CDR2 SQIVND (reference sequence). Trimming at V came to 7 bases and at J to 6 bases, leaving 9 bases not matched to a gene. The CDR3 spans 15 residues. Written as DNA, the CDR3 is TGTGCCAGTACCCTTGACCGGGACAGGGATGAAAAACTGTTTTTT. Its protein product is CASTLDRDRDEKLFF.

The V and J genes are TRBV9 and TRBJ1-2, with a tentative D call TRBD1 (5 bases). Germline lookup yields CDR1 SGDLS and CDR2 YYNGEE. V was clipped by 0 bases and J by 3 bases, with 15 bases between them. CDR3 length: 16 residues. The CDR3 region is CASSVAGDNSDYGYTF. In DNA form, the CDR3 reads TGTGCCAGCAGCGTAGCGGGGGATAACTCAGACTATGGCTACACCTTC.

This chain links TRBV28 with TRBJ1-3; 7 bases fit TRBD1. The CDR3 loop spans 15 amino acids. V was pared by 2 bases and J by 4 bases, with 5 bases of the junction left unmatched. Germline CDR1 is MDHEN and CDR2 is SYDVKM. CDR3 amino acids: CASSLMGQTGNTIYF. In nucleotides, the CDR3 is TGTGCCAGCAGTTTAATGGGACAGACCGGAAACACCATATATTTT.